One sample yielded the 13 T cell receptor beta chains listed below, sequenced in a study of chemoradiotherapy in HPV16-positive cancers. Some clones are missing from TCRdb's copy, which holds only in-frame ones; the method was immunoSEQ multiplex PCR. In the table there are 16,000 or so clones, more than 60% of which are singletons. Sampling was performed from a patient who underwent chemoradiotherapy. Receptors originate from a human donor with HPV-associated anogenital cancer.

This chain joins TRBV18 and TRBJ2-1; D unclear. Trimming pared 1 base from V and 5 bases from J, leaving 6 bases between. This CDR3 contains 13 residues. Germline-derived CDR1 and CDR2 are KGHSH and LQKENI. CDR3 region: CASSPQRNNEQFF. DNA of the CDR3: TGTGCCAGCTCACCACAGAGAAACAATGAGCAGTTCTTC.

The chain carries TRBV16 and TRBJ2-3; the match to TRBD1 covers 9 bases. This CDR3 spans 16 amino acids. CDR1 is KGHSY and CDR2 is FQNENV in the germline V gene. With 5 bases clipped from V and 2 bases from J, the junction kept 8 bases outside the gene matches. The CDR3 coding sequence is TGTGCCAGCAGCGCTCAAACAGGGGGCTTCACAGATACGCAGTATTTT. Its translation: CASSAQTGGFTDTQYF.

V usage is TRBV30 and J usage is TRBJ1-2; D unresolved. Trimming left V 0 bases short and J 2 bases short, with 10 bases between. CDR1 and CDR2 from the germline V gene are GTSNPN and SVGIG (reference sequence). CDR3 length equals 14 residues. CDR3 loop: CAWSVLDGNYGYTF. The DNA of the CDR3 is TGTGCCTGGAGTGTACTCGACGGAAACTATGGCTACACCTTC. The full variable domain, in which reference TRBV30 and TRBJ1-2 provide the parts outside the CDR3, is SQTIHQWPATLVQPVGSPLSLECTVEGTSNPNLYWYRQAAGRGLQLLFYSVGIGQISSEVPQNLSASRPQDRQFILSSKKLLLSDSGFYLCAWSVLDGNYGYTFGSGTRLTVV.

J is TRBJ2-7 and V is TRBV30, with D uncertain. The CDR3 spans 12 residues. Germline CDR1 reads GTSNPN; CDR2 reads SVGIG (reference sequence). V was shortened by 3 bases and J by 9 bases, with 15 bases between the two germline ends. The CDR3 nucleotides read TGTGCCTGGAGGGAAAGTAGTAAACGGCAGTACTTC. Translating gives CAWRESSKRQYF.

The chain carries TRBV10-3 and TRBJ2-3; D is ambiguous. Germline CDR1 is ENHRY and CDR2 is SYGVKD. Trimming left V 4 bases short and J 3 bases short, with 14 bases between. The CDR3 contains 15 residues. The DNA of the CDR3 is TGTGCCATCAGTGGGGCCGCAGACCTGACAGATACGCAGTATTTT. This sequence encodes CAISGAADLTDTQYF.

As concerns this clone: The junction does not match germline at one end; this may be a read error. The chain carries TRBV23-1 and TRBJ2-5; TRBD2 is a possible D gene (5 bases). TRBV23-1 is marked as an open reading frame, function uncertain. The length of the CDR3 is 11 residues. As DNA, the CDR3 is TGCGCCAGCAGTCAACCCCCGGACGGGAACTTC. It translates to CASSQPPDGNF.

This clone was seen a few times. V is TRBV2 and J is TRBJ1-6; possibly TRBD1 for D (5 bases). This CDR3 is built from 16 residues. The germline V and J ends were trimmed by 0 bases and 10 bases, with 16 bases remaining between them. CDR1 and CDR2 (germline): SNHLY, FYNNEI. CDR3 coding DNA: TGTGCCAGCAGTGAAGCGGGAGCGGGACCCTGGTCACCCCTCCACTTT. Protein product: CASSEAGAGPWSPLHF.

This clone has only one observation. This CDR3 is CSVGSGHGDYEQYF. The CDR3, as DNA: TGCAGCGTTGGATCTGGACACGGGGACTACGAGCAGTACTTC. The chain carries TRBV29-1 and TRBJ2-7; D tentatively reads TRBD1 or TRBD2 (5 bases each). V lost 4 bases, J lost 3 bases, and 16 bases lay in between. The germline V gene has CDR1 SQVTM and CDR2 ANQGSEA. The CDR3 totals 14 residues.

The chain employs TRBV7-8 and TRBJ1-6; D is perhaps TRBD1 (6 bases). The germline V and J ends were trimmed by 5 bases and 0 bases, with 14 bases remaining between them. The CDR3 is made up of 17 amino acids. The germline CDR1 and CDR2 sequences are SGHVS and FQNEAQ. CDR3: CASSPRGASSYNSPLHF. CDR3 nucleotides: TGTGCCAGCAGCCCAAGGGGGGCCAGCTCCTATAATTCACCCCTCCACTTT.

The chain carries TRBV5-5 and TRBJ2-7; 7 bases align to TRBD2. Germline V gives CDR1 SGHKS, CDR2 YYEKEE (reference sequence). Trimming removed 2 bases from V and 4 bases from J; junction bases left unmatched: 3. This CDR3 has 13 residues. CDR3 DNA sequence: TGTGCCAGCAGCTTATGGGAGGGTTACGAGCAGTACTTC. Encoded protein: CASSLWEGYEQYF.

The CDR3 DNA reads as TGTGCCAGCAGTGTGAGCACAGGGGGCGCGCCCGGGGAGCTGTTTTTT. Its protein is CASSVSTGGAPGELFF. This rearrangement joins TRBV6-4 to TRBJ2-2; 9 bases align to TRBD1. Looked up from germline, CDR1 is MRHNA and CDR2 is SNTAGT. Trimming removed 4 bases from V and 6 bases from J; junction bases left unmatched: 9. This CDR3 region has 16 residues.

The rearrangement links TRBV28 to TRBJ1-6; D unclear. This CDR3 spans 15 amino acids. Between the trimmed V and J ends, which lost 5 bases and 7 bases, there was a span of 15 bases. CDR1 and CDR2 from the germline V gene are MDHEN and SYDVKM. The CDR3 here is CASSPATVPNSPLHF. The CDR3 DNA reads TGTGCCAGCAGTCCAGCTACAGTGCCAAATTCACCCCTCCACTTT.

For the CDR3, the DNA is TGTGCCAGCAGCGAGGGTCACAGAGGGCAAGAGACCCAGTACTTC. Translated: CASSEGHRGQETQYF. The V gene is TRBV21-1, the J gene TRBJ2-5; the table names TRBD2, a call not compared with the DNA. TRBV21-1 is a listed pseudogene. The CDR3 is 15 amino acids.